This T cell receptor (beta chain) was identified during a study of T cells in Graves' hyperthyroidism and ophthalmopathy. There were TCR beta CDR3 regions amplified from RNA transcripts. An initial round of RT-PCR targeting the TCR CDR3 relied on the HTBI primer set. From the multiplex PCR reads, TCRdb called clonotypes with MiXCR, one entry per CDR3 protein. The sample has hundreds of thousands of distinct CDR3 sequences; 16% are singletons. Trimming took off 7 bases at V and 0 bases at J, with 12 bases between the two ends. Germline CDR1 KGHDR, CDR2 SFDVKD. The CDR3 contains 15 residues. This clonotype was seen ten or more times.

This TCR was recovered from a woman aged 18-35 years with Graves' hyperthyroidism. This sequence joins TRBV24-1 and TRBJ2-1, with D possibly being TRBD2 (6 bases). Sequencing input: blood. The CDR3 here is CATSDRGNSYNEQFF. The CDR3 coding sequence is TGTGCCACCAGCGATCGGGGGAACTCCTACAATGAGCAGTTCTTC.